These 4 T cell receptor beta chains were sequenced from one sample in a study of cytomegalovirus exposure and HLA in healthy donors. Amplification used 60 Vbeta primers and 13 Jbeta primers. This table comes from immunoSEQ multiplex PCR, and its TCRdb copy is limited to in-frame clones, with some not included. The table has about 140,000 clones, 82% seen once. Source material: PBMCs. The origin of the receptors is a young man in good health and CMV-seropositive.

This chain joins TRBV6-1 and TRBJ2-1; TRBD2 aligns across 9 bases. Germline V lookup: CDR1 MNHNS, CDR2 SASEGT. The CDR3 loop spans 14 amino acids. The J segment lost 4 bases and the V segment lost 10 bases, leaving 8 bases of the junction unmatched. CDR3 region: CATSPSGRYNEQFF. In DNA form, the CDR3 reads TGTGCCACCTCGCCCAGCGGGAGGTACAATGAGCAGTTCTTC.

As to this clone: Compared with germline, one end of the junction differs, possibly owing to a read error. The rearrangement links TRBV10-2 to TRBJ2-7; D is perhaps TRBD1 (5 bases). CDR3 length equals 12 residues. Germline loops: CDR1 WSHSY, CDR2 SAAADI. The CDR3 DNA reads TGCGCCAGCGGCGACAGCCGTCCTCCGACCCACTTC. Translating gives CASGDSRPPTHF.

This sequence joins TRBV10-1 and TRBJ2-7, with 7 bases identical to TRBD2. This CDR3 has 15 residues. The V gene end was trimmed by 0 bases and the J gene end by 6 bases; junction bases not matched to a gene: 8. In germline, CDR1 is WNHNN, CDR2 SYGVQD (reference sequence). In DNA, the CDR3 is TGCGCCAGCAGTGAGTCGGGCGCGGGAGAGACCGAGCAGTACTTC. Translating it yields CASSESGAGETEQYF.

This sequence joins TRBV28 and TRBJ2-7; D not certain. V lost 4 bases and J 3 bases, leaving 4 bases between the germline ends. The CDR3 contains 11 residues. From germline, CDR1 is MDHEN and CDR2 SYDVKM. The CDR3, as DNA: TGTGCCAGCAGTTCCGTCTACGAGCAGTACTTC. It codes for CASSSVYEQYF.